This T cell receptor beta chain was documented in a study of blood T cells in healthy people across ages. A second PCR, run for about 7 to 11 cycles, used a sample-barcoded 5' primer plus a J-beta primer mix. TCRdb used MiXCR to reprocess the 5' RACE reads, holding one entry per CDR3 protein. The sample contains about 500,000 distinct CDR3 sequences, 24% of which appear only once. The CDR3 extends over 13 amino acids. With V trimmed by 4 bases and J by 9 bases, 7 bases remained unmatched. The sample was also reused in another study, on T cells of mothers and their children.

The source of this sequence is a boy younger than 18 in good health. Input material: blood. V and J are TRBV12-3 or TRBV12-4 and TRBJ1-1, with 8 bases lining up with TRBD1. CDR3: CASSSRGLGKAFF. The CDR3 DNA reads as TGTGCCAGCAGTTCCAGGGGGCTCGGGAAAGCTTTCTTT.